Below are 2 T cell receptor beta chains sequenced from a single sample in a study of regulatory T cells in long-lasting Graves disease. The authors built TCR beta libraries using iRepertoire HTBI primers and Arm-PCR of CDR3 regions. MiXCR, run by TCRdb on the multiplex PCR reads, gives a single entry per CDR3 protein. This table has 450,000 to 700,000 distinct CDR3 sequences, roughly 13% appearing once. The time point denotes: newly diagnosed GD, antithyroid drugs for less than 3 months. RNA extracted from PBMCs served as the sequencing template. The same data also went into a second study, on T cells in Graves' hyperthyroidism and ophthalmopathy.

The source was peripheral blood mononuclear cells (PBMCs), collected at new diagnosis, from a patient treated with antithyroid drugs. The receptors stem from a man aged 25-40 years with Graves disease.

At least ten counts were recorded for this clonotype. The V and J genes are TRBV2 and TRBJ2-7, with D perhaps TRBD1 or TRBD2 (5 bases each). The length of the CDR3 is 14 residues. V lost 8 bases to trimming and J lost 5 bases, with 19 bases between them. Per germline, CDR1 SNHLY and CDR2 FYNNEI. The CDR3 loop is CASRSGGRGHEQYF. CDR3 in DNA: TGTGCCAGCCGCTCGGGTGGACGGGGCCACGAGCAGTACTTC.

This clonotype was seen a handful of times. The V and J genes are TRBV12-3 or TRBV12-4 and TRBJ2-1; D is ambiguous. V was cut by 2 bases and J by 0 bases, with 11 bases left in between. The CDR3 contains 16 residues. CDR3 in amino acids: CASSLRVLDSYNEQFF. The CDR3, as DNA: TGTGCCAGCAGTTTAAGGGTGCTAGACTCCTACAATGAGCAGTTCTTC.